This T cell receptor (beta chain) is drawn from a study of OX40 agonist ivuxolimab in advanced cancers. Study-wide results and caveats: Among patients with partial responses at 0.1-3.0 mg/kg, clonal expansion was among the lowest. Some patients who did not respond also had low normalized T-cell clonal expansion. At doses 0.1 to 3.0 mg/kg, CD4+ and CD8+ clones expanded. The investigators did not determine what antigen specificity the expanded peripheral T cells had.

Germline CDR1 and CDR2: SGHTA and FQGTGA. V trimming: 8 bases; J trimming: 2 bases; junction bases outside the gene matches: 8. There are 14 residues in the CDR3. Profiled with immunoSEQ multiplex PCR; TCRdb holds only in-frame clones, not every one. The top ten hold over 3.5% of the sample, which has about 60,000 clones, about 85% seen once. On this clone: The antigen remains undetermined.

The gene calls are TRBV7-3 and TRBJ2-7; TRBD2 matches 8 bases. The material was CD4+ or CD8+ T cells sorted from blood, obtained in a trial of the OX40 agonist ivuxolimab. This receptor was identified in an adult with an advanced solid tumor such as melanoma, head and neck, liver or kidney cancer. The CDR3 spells CASLGRGATYEQYF. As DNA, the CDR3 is TGTGCCAGCCTCGGGAGGGGCGCTACCTACGAGCAGTACTTC.